The 25 T cell receptor beta chains presented below share a single source sample, sequenced in a study of T-cell memory formation after mild COVID-19. TCRdb reprocessed the 5' RACE reads with MiXCR, giving one entry per CDR3 protein. Counted here are a few hundred thousand distinct CDR3 sequences, 16% occurring once; the ten biggest clones make up around 23%. The sequenced material came from PBMCs or a T cell subset sorted from them (not recorded which). These receptors all stem from a man aged 18 to 29 who had mild COVID-19 (a few samples of this study predate the infection). Cell type and time point are not known.

This clonotype has just a few counts. The chain joins TRBV5-1 to TRBJ2-1; no definite D call. In germline, CDR1 is SGHRS, CDR2 YFSETQ. Trimming removed 3 bases from V and 7 bases from J, with 14 bases in between. The CDR3 consists of 14 residues. CDR3 loop: CASSSLREGNEQFF. DNA of the CDR3: TGCGCCAGCAGCTCTCTCAGAGAAGGGAATGAGCAGTTCTTC.

A few counts support this clonotype. The gene calls are TRBV7-9 and TRBJ1-4; D remains ambiguous. Deletions cut 4 bases from V and 11 bases from J, with 14 bases between. The CDR3 sequence is 13 residues long. Germline V gene data show CDR1 as SEHNR and CDR2 as FQNEAQ (reference sequence). DNA of the CDR3: TGTGCCAGCAGCTCACCCCCGGCTGGTAAACTGTTTTTT. As protein: CASSSPPAGKLFF.

In this sample, this clonotype turned up many times. This chain joins TRBV3-1 and TRBJ2-5; D is unresolved. The CDR3 has 12 residues. CDR1 and CDR2 (germline): LGHDT, YNNKEL (reference sequence). V shed 4 bases and J shed 3 bases, with 6 bases lying between them. The CDR3 spells CASSPREETQYF. The CDR3 DNA sequence: TGTGCCAGCAGCCCAAGGGAAGAGACCCAGTACTTC.

This clonotype was seen a few times. This chain connects TRBV4-3 to TRBJ2-7; the D gene could be TRBD1 or TRBD2 (5 bases each). The germline CDR1 and CDR2 sequences are LGHNA and YSLEER. This CDR3 comprises 14 residues. Trimming removed 3 bases at V and 1 base at J, with 10 bases between. In DNA form, the CDR3 reads TGCGCCAGCAGCCAGTCTTGGGGGTCCTACGAGCAGTACGTC. Amino acids: CASSQSWGSYEQYV.

In this sample, this clonotype turned up a few times. The V gene is TRBV27, the J gene TRBJ1-1; D not resolved. CDR3 length: 13 amino acids. Germline loops: CDR1 MNHEY, CDR2 SMNVEV (reference sequence). Between the trimmed V and J ends, which lost 4 bases and 11 bases, there was a span of 17 bases. CDR3 amino acids: CASSSGTRRPAFF. The CDR3 nucleotides are TGTGCCAGCAGTTCGGGAACAAGGCGTCCGGCTTTCTTT.

This clonotype came up a few times. The rearrangement joins TRBV7-3 to TRBJ1-1; D unclear. The CDR3 has 14 amino acids. CDR1 and CDR2 from the germline V gene are SGHTA and FQGTGA. The V and J ends lost 1 base and 2 bases respectively, with 8 bases between them. The CDR3 bases are TGTGCCAGCAGCTTAATCGGCCCCAACACTGAAGCTTTCTTT. Translated: CASSLIGPNTEAFF.

CDR3 amino acids: CASSAGTGRNIQYF. In nucleotides, the CDR3 is TGTGCCAGCAGCGCCGGGACAGGGAGGAACATTCAGTACTTC. This chain connects TRBV9 to TRBJ2-4; 9 nucleotides agree with TRBD1. The CDR3 length is 14 residues. V lost 3 bases to trimming and J lost 7 bases; unmatched junction nucleotides: 5. CDR1 and CDR2 (germline): SGDLS, YYNGEE.

This clonotype turned up a few times. The V call is TRBV7-2, the J call TRBJ1-5; D is undetermined. Trimming removed 6 bases from V and 9 bases from J, with 12 bases in between. Germline-derived CDR1 and CDR2 are SGHTA and FQGNSA. CDR3 size: 12 residues. CDR3 sequence: CASRQGFGPQHF. In DNA, the CDR3 is TGTGCCAGCAGGCAAGGATTTGGGCCCCAGCATTTT.

The rearrangement links TRBV20-1 to TRBJ1-5; possible D gene TRBD1, 5 bases. Germline CDR1 DFQATT, CDR2 SNEGSKA (reference sequence). CDR3 length: 13 amino acids. Trimming stripped 7 bases from V and 8 bases from J, with 18 bases between. The CDR3 region has the DNA TGCAGTGGGGCCCGGGACGGGGATAAGCCCCAGCATTTT. It codes for CSGARDGDKPQHF.

The gene calls are TRBV2 and TRBJ2-7; no reliable D call. CDR3 length: 12 amino acids. Looked up from germline, CDR1 is SNHLY and CDR2 is FYNNEI. Trimming took 2 bases from V and 5 from J, leaving 7 bases between them. CDR3 region: CASSELNHEQYV. In nucleotides, the CDR3 is TGTGCCAGCAGTGAATTGAACCACGAGCAGTACGTC.

In this sample, this clonotype turned up a few times. The chain links TRBV18 to TRBJ2-7, with 8 bases identical to TRBD2. The germline CDR1 and CDR2 sequences are KGHSH and LQKENI. With V trimmed by 5 bases and J by 4 bases, 10 bases remained unmatched. The CDR3 sequence is 15 residues long. CDR3 coding DNA: TGTGCCAGCTCATCCGGGGGGGTAGCGGGGTACGAGCAGTACGTC. The encoded protein is CASSSGGVAGYEQYV.

The V gene is TRBV11-2, the J gene TRBJ2-3; 13 bases map to TRBD2. Germline V lookup: CDR1 SGHAT, CDR2 FQNNGV. V was pared by 6 bases and J by 4 bases, with 7 bases of the junction left unmatched. There are 16 residues in the CDR3. The CDR3 region is CASSRLAGGISDTQYF. In DNA form, the CDR3 reads TGTGCCAGCAGTAGACTAGCGGGGGGTATATCAGATACGCAGTATTTT. Full variable domain (remainder filled in from reference TRBV11-2 and TRBJ2-3): EAGVAQSPRYKIIEKRQSVAFWCNPISGHATLYWYQQILGQGPKLLIQFQNNGVVDDSQLPKDRFSAERLKGVDSTLKIQPAKLEDSAVYLCASSRLAGGISDTQYFGPGTRLTVL.

V is TRBV18 and J is TRBJ1-2, with 8 bases aligning to TRBD1. V gave up 3 bases and J gave up 1 base; unmatched junction bases: 13. The CDR3 is 18 residues long. CDR1 KGHSH and CDR2 LQKENI come from the germline V gene. CDR3 sequence reads: CASSPDRDRSRFNYGYTF. The CDR3 DNA follows: TGTGCCAGCTCACCCGACCGGGACAGGTCTCGTTTTAACTATGGCTACACCTTC.

This clonotype came up a few times. The chain carries TRBV5-1 and TRBJ2-3, with D perhaps matching TRBD1 (6 bases). The CDR3 consists of 13 residues. Trimming cost V 5 bases and J 4 bases, with 11 bases left between them. Germline V gene data show CDR1 as SGHRS and CDR2 as YFSETQ. The CDR3 here is CASRLQGADTQYF. The CDR3 DNA follows: TGCGCCAGCAGGTTACAGGGCGCAGATACGCAGTATTTT.

This clonotype came up a few times. This sequence joins TRBV7-3 and TRBJ2-3, with D possibly TRBD1 on 5 matching bases. This CDR3 comprises 13 residues. Germline values: CDR1 SGHTA, CDR2 FQGTGA. V was trimmed by 5 bases and J by 6 bases, leaving 12 bases between them. DNA for the CDR3: TGTGCCAGCAGCCTCGCAGCAGGGGATACGCAGTATTTT. This translates into CASSLAAGDTQYF.

This clonotype has only a few counts. V and J are TRBV4-1 and TRBJ2-3, with D unresolved. Germline values: CDR1 MGHRA, CDR2 YSYEKL. Trimming removed 0 bases at V and 1 base at J, with 11 bases between. This CDR3 spans 16 amino acids. The DNA for the CDR3 is TGCGCCAGCAGCCAAGACGAGAGGCTGGGCACAGATACGCAGTATTTT. Amino acids: CASSQDERLGTDTQYF.

The genes are TRBV9 and TRBJ1-2; D call uncertain. V dropped 0 bases and J dropped 8 bases, with 17 bases sitting between them. The CDR3 extends over 15 amino acids. Germline V CDR1 and CDR2: SGDLS, YYNGEE. The CDR3 spells CASSVATAGPGGYTF. The CDR3 nucleotides read TGTGCCAGCAGCGTAGCTACCGCAGGACCCGGCGGCTACACCTTC.

This clonotype turned up a few times. The rearrangement joins TRBV20-1 to TRBJ2-1; the match to TRBD1 covers 9 bases. The trim removed 4 bases at V and 3 bases at J, leaving 10 bases unmatched. Germline V gene sequence: CDR1 DFQATT, CDR2 SNEGSKA (reference sequence). CDR3 size: 16 residues. CDR3 in DNA: TGCAGTGCTAAGCCCCGGGACAGGGTTCGCTACAATGAGCAGTTCTTC. Protein: CSAKPRDRVRYNEQFF.

This chain connects TRBV5-1 to TRBJ1-1; 12 positions match TRBD1. After removal of 4 bases from V and 7 bases from J, the junction contained 5 bases not matched to a gene. Germline assignment: CDR1 SGHRS and CDR2 YFSETQ. The CDR3 covers 14 residues. In DNA form, the CDR3 reads TGCGCCAGCAGCCCGGGACAGGGGGCCATTGAAGCTTTCTTT. Residues: CASSPGQGAIEAFF.

This chain connects TRBV5-5 to TRBJ2-7; D is undetermined. Trimming left V 4 bases short and J 4 bases short, with 15 bases between. CDR1 is SGHKS, CDR2 YYEKEE, per germline (reference sequence). The CDR3 length is 14 residues. CDR3: CASSPRAISYEQYV. The CDR3 coding sequence is TGTGCCAGCAGCCCAAGGGCTATATCTTACGAGCAGTACGTC.

The J gene is TRBJ2-3, the V gene TRBV5-1; D unresolved. Germline values: CDR1 SGHRS, CDR2 YFSETQ. This CDR3 spans 14 amino acids. Deletions cut 6 bases from V and 2 bases from J, with 13 bases between. DNA for the CDR3: TGCGCCAGCAAGCCTTCAGTGGTCACAGATACGCAGTATTTT. Translating gives CASKPSVVTDTQYF.

The DNA for the CDR3 is TGTGCCACCAGCACAAAGGGGTGGGATGAGCAGTTCTTC. Protein sequence: CATSTKGWDEQFF. The chain combines TRBV15 with TRBJ2-1; D might be TRBD1 (5 bases). The CDR3 loop spans 13 amino acids. Trimming removed 4 bases from V and 8 bases from J, with 12 bases in between. The germline V gene has CDR1 LNHNV and CDR2 YYDKDF (reference sequence). The whole variable domain, remainder taken from reference TRBV15 and TRBJ2-1, is DAMVIQNPRYQVTQFGKPVTLSCSQTLNHNVMYWYQQKSSQAPKLLFHYYDKDFNNEADTPDNFQSRRPNTSFCFLDIRSPGLGDTAMYLCATSTKGWDEQFFGPGTRLTVL.

This sequence joins TRBV20-1 and TRBJ2-5; TRBD1 or TRBD2 may be the D gene (5 bases each). CDR3 length: 13 residues. V lost 6 bases and J 6 bases, leaving 17 bases between the germline ends. Germline lookup yields CDR1 DFQATT and CDR2 SNEGSKA (reference sequence). As DNA, the CDR3 is TGCAGTGCCGGAGAGGACTGGGACCAGACCCAGTACTTC. This gives the protein CSAGEDWDQTQYF.

This clonotype was seen at least ten times. CDR3 residues: CASRRQGTGELFF. For the CDR3, the DNA is TGTGCCAGCAGACGACAGGGGACCGGGGAGCTGTTTTTT. This chain uses TRBV6-5 with TRBJ2-2; 8 bases map to TRBD1. Per germline, CDR1 MNHEY and CDR2 SVGAGI. Unmatched junction bases numbered 2, after V lost 6 bases and J lost 5 bases. There are 13 residues in the CDR3.

This clonotype has ten or more counts. The chain couples TRBV7-2 to TRBJ1-1; D remains unclear. Trimming removed 6 bases at V and 5 bases at J, with 16 bases between. CDR1 and CDR2 from the germline V gene are SGHTA and FQGNSA. The CDR3 covers 14 residues. The CDR3 protein is CASSRPRAGTEAFF. CDR3 nucleotides: TGTGCCAGCAGTCGCCCCCGAGCGGGGACTGAAGCTTTCTTT. The complete variable domain, with remaining parts taken from reference TRBV7-2 and TRBJ1-1, reads GAGVSQSPSNKVTEKGKDVELRCDPISGHTALYWYRQSLGQGLEFLIYFQGNSAPDKSGLPSDRFSAERTGGSVSTLTIQRTQQEDSAVYLCASSRPRAGTEAFFGQGTRLTVV.